This T cell receptor (beta chain) was sequenced for a study of spatial heterogeneity in lung cancer. About the research overall: Raw reads showed each unique TCR and UMI combination turning up more than ten times on average. The study's findings and limits: Whereas they appeared in blood less at follow-up, ubiquitous expanded tumor TCRs appeared there more at resection.

This clonotype is judged medium-sized (0.01 to 0.1%). Its antigen is unidentified. One entry per CDR3 protein, called by TCRdb with MiXCR from the 5' RACE reads. The data contain around 45,000 distinct CDR3 sequences, roughly 20% of them singletons. Time point noted: blood at routine non-recurrence follow-up after resection. The V gene's germline CDR1 is WNHNN and CDR2 SYGVQD (reference sequence). Between the trimmed V and J ends, which lost 4 bases and 9 bases, there was a span of 14 bases. CDR3 length: 13 amino acids. V gene TRBV10-1 combines with J gene TRBJ2-3; D may match TRBD1 or TRBD2 (5 bases each). The TCR comes from a female donor with early-stage non-small cell lung cancer. Here the sequenced sample was PBMCs, taken at follow-up. The CDR3 spells CASSGDLQWTQYF. In nucleotides, the CDR3 is TGCGCCAGCAGTGGGGACCTGCAGTGGACGCAGTATTTT.